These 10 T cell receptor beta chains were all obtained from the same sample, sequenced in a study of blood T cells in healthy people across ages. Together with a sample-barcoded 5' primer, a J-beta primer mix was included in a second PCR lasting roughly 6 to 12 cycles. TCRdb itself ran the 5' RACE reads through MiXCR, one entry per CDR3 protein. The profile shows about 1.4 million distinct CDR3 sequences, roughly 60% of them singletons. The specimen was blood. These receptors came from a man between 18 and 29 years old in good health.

CDR3 region: CASMLGNGNQPQHF. The CDR3 DNA is TGTGCCAGCATGCTAGGAAATGGCAATCAGCCCCAGCATTTT. The gene calls are TRBV2 and TRBJ1-5, with no clear D. V gave up 7 bases and J gave up 2 bases, with 12 bases separating them. Germline CDR1 is SNHLY and CDR2 is FYNNEI. There are 14 residues in the CDR3.

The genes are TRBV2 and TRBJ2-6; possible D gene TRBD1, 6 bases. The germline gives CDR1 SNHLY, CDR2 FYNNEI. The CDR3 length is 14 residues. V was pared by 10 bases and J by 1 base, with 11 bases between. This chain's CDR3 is CANQRGSGANVLTF. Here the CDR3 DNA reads TGTGCCAACCAAAGGGGGTCTGGGGCCAACGTCCTGACTTTC.

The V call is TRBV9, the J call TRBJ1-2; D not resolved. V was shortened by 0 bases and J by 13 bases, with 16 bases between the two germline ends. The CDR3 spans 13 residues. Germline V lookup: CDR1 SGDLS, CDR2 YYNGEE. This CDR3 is CASSVGASLPITF. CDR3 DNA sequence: TGTGCCAGCAGCGTAGGGGCCTCTCTCCCTATCACCTTC. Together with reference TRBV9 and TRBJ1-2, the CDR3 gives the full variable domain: DSGVTQTPKHLITATGQRVTLRCSPRSGDLSVYWYQQSLDQGLQFLIQYYNGEERAKGNILERFSAQQFPDLHSELNLSSLELGDSALYFCASSVGASLPITFGSGTRLTVV.

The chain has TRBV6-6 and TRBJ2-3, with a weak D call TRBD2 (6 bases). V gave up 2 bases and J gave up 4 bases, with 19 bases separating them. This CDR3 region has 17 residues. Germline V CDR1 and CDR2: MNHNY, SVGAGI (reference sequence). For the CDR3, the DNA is TGTGCCAGCAGTTACAGCCGGGAGACTAGAGGAGCAGATACGCAGTATTTT. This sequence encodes CASSYSRETRGADTQYF.

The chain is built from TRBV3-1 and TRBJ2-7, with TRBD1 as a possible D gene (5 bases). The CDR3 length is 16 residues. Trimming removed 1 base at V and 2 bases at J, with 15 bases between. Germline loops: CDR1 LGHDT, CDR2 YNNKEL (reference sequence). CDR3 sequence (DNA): TGTGCCAGCAGCCAAGTCCCCGTGGGGCGCCCCTACGAGCAGTACTTC. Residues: CASSQVPVGRPYEQYF.

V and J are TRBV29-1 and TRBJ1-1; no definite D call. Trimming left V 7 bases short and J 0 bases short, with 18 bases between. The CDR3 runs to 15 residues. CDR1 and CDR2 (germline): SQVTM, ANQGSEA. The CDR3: CSAGAGINMNTEAFF. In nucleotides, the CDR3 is TGCAGCGCCGGTGCGGGGATAAACATGAACACTGAAGCTTTCTTT.

The CDR3 DNA sequence: TGCGCCAGCAGTCCCGGGACTTTAGACTACGAGCAGTACTTC. Translation: CASSPGTLDYEQYF. The V call is TRBV5-1, the J call TRBJ2-7; a weak D match, TRBD2 (6 bases). In germline, CDR1 is SGHRS, CDR2 YFSETQ. V dropped 5 bases and J dropped 3 bases, with 15 bases sitting between them. This CDR3 region has 14 residues.

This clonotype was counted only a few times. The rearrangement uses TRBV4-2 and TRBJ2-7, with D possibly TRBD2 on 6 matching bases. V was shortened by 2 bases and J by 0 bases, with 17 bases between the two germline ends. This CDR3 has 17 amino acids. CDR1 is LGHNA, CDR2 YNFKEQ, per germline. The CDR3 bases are TGTGCCAGCAGCCAAATTAAGGCAAATAGCGGCTCCTACGAGCAGTACTTC. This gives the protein CASSQIKANSGSYEQYF.

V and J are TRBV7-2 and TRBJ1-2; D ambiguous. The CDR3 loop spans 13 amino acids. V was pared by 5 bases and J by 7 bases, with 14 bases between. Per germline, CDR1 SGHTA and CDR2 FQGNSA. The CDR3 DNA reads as TGTGCCAGCAGCCCCGGCCCTACCGGTGGCTACACCTTC. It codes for CASSPGPTGGYTF. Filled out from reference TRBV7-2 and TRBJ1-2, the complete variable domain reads GAGVSQSPSNKVTEKGKDVELRCDPISGHTALYWYRQSLGQGLEFLIYFQGNSAPDKSGLPSDRFSAERTGGSVSTLTIQRTQQEDSAVYLCASSPGPTGGYTFGSGTRLTVV.

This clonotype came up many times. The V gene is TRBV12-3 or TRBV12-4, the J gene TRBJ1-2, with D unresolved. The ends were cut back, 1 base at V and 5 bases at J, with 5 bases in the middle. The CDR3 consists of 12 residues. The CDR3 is CASSLGQYGYTF. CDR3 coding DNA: TGTGCCAGCAGTTTAGGCCAGTATGGCTACACCTTC.